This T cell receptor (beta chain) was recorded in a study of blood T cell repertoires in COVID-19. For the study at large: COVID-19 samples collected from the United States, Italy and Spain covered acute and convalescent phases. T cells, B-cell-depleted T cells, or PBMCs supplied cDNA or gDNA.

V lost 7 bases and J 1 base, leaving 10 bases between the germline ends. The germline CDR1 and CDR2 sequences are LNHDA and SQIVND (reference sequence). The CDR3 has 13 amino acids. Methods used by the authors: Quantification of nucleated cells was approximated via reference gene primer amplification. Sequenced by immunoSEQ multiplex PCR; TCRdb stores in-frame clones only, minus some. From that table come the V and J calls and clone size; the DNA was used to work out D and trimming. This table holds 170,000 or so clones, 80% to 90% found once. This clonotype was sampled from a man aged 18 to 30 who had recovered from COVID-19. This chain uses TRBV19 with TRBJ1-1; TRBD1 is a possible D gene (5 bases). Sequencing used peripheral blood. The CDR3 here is CASTLTGNTEAFF. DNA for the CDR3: TGTGCCAGTACCCTTACAGGGAACACTGAAGCTTTCTTT.